Below are 21 T cell receptor beta chains sequenced from a single sample in a study of blood T cell repertoires in COVID-19. Data came from immunoSEQ multiplex PCR; TCRdb stores just in-frame clones and leaves some out. The table includes some 20,000 clones, 70% to 90% detected once. Material for sequencing was peripheral blood. The receptors here all came from a middle-aged man with active COVID-19.

The chain uses TRBV19 and TRBJ2-2, with a possible D match to TRBD1 (6 bases). This CDR3 is 14 amino acids long. V was clipped by 4 bases and J by 4 bases, with 10 bases between them. CDR1 and CDR2 (germline): LNHDA, SQIVND (reference sequence). The CDR3 loop is CASSTHRATGELFF. Written as DNA, the CDR3 is TGTGCCAGTAGTACCCACAGGGCCACCGGGGAGCTGTTTTTT.

CDR3 in DNA: TGCGCCAGCAGCTTGGAAAGCGAAAGTTCACCCCTCCACTTT. Its protein is CASSLESESSPLHF. The genes are TRBV5-1 and TRBJ1-6; D uncertain. Trimming removed 0 bases at V and 9 bases at J, with 10 bases between. The germline CDR1 and CDR2 sequences are SGHRS and YFSETQ. The CDR3 extends over 14 amino acids.

The J gene is TRBJ1-2, the V gene TRBV7-8; D unresolved. The CDR3 is 14 amino acids. CDR1 is SGHVS and CDR2 is FQNEAQ in the germline V gene. Trimming removed 4 bases from V and 2 bases from J, with 11 bases in between. CDR3 DNA: TGTGCCAGCAGCTCATCGACACCGAACTATGGCTACACCTTC. Its protein product is CASSSSTPNYGYTF.

This clone was detected only once. The chain carries TRBV2 and TRBJ2-1, with 11 bases fitting TRBD2. The length of the CDR3 is 14 residues. Germline values: CDR1 SNHLY, CDR2 FYNNEI. Trimming removed 8 bases from V and 7 bases from J; junction bases left unmatched: 7. The CDR3 loop is CASWRLAGRNEQFF. DNA for the CDR3: TGTGCCAGCTGGCGACTAGCGGGAAGGAATGAGCAGTTCTTC.

This chain connects TRBV4-3 to TRBJ1-2; 9 bases match TRBD1. V shed 0 bases, J shed 7 bases, and the junction held 12 bases outside the gene matches. Germline CDR1 LGHNA, CDR2 YSLEER. The CDR3 covers 17 residues. The DNA of the CDR3 is TGCGCCAGCAGCCAAGAATTAGGAACAGGGGGCTTGTCTGGCTACACCTTC. This codes for CASSQELGTGGLSGYTF.

The chain has TRBV7-2 and TRBJ2-5, with 8 bases identical to TRBD2. The CDR3 runs 18 residues. V was clipped by 3 bases and J by 3 bases; unmatched bases: 15. Per the germline V gene, CDR1 is SGHTA and CDR2 is FQGNSA. The CDR3 spells CASSLGFSGIWEKETQYF. CDR3 nucleotides: TGTGCCAGCAGCTTGGGGTTTAGCGGGATATGGGAGAAAGAGACCCAGTACTTC.

The chain recombines TRBV6-5 with TRBJ2-3; 8 bases align to TRBD1. Looked up from germline, CDR1 is MNHEY and CDR2 is SVGAGI. The CDR3 loop spans 14 amino acids. V lost 8 bases and J lost 4; bases outside the gene matches: 8. This CDR3 reads CASLRQGPADTQYF. Here the CDR3 DNA reads TGTGCCAGCCTTCGACAGGGGCCGGCAGATACGCAGTATTTT.

This CDR3 reads CASSHPRGSGRGSGNEQFF. In nucleotides, the CDR3 is TGTGCCAGCAGCCACCCCCGGGGGAGCGGGAGGGGTTCAGGGAATGAGCAGTTCTTC. This sequence joins TRBV3-1 (or the pseudogene TRBV3-2) and TRBJ2-1, with 10 bases matching TRBD2. CDR3 length equals 19 residues. Germline lookup yields CDR1 LGHDT and CDR2 YNNKEL (reference sequence). J lost 7 bases, V lost 3 bases, and 18 bases had no gene match.

The gene calls are TRBV7-5 and TRBJ2-2; the listed D gene, TRBD2, was not tested against the DNA. TRBV7-5 is classified as a pseudogene. The CDR3 totals 17 residues. The CDR3 region has the DNA TGTGTCAGAAGATATAGCGGGAGGGCCTTGTTCACCGGGGAGCTGTTTTTT. It translates to CVRRYSGRALFTGELFF.

The rearrangement links TRBV9 to TRBJ2-7; 9 bases align to TRBD2. Germline V CDR1 and CDR2: SGDLS, YYNGEE. V trimming: 3 bases; J trimming: 5 bases; junction bases outside the gene matches: 6. The CDR3 has 14 residues. This chain's CDR3 is CASSASGRLDEQYF. The CDR3 nucleotides read TGTGCCAGCAGCGCAAGCGGGAGGCTAGACGAGCAGTACTTC.

V gene TRBV5-1 combines with J gene TRBJ2-7; the match to TRBD1 covers 7 bases. The germline CDR1 and CDR2 sequences are SGHRS and YFSETQ. The CDR3 consists of 13 residues. The junction had 4 bases not matched to a gene; V was cut back by 4 bases and J by 3 bases. The chain's CDR3 is CASSTGTDYEQYF. The CDR3 nucleotides read TGCGCCAGCAGCACCGGGACAGACTACGAGCAGTACTTC.

The chain links TRBV4-1 to TRBJ2-7, with D possibly being TRBD2 (6 bases). The CDR3 has 13 residues. CDR1 MGHRA and CDR2 YSYEKL come from the germline V gene. The ends were cut back, 0 bases at V and 4 bases at J, with 7 bases in the middle. In DNA form, the CDR3 reads TGCGCCAGCAGCCAAGATCGGGGGTACGAGCAGTACTTC. Residues: CASSQDRGYEQYF.

The J gene is TRBJ2-7, the V gene TRBV5-1; a possible D gene is TRBD1 (6 bases). Trimming removed 0 bases at V and 6 bases at J, with 16 bases between. Germline CDR1 and CDR2: SGHRS and YFSETQ. The CDR3 loop spans 15 amino acids. The CDR3 nucleotides read TGCGCCAGCAGCTTGGCCGGAAATCCAGGGGCCGAGCAGTACTTC. It is translated as CASSLAGNPGAEQYF.

The rearrangement links TRBV4-3 to TRBJ1-2; 9 bases fit TRBD1. Germline assignment: CDR1 LGHNA and CDR2 YSLEER. The CDR3 is 16 residues long. V trimming: 0 bases; J trimming: 6 bases; junction bases outside the gene matches: 8. CDR3 amino acids: CASSQEPGQGVDGYTF. The CDR3 nucleotides are TGCGCCAGCAGCCAAGAGCCGGGACAGGGTGTCGATGGCTACACCTTC.

CDR3 amino acids: CASSPTGTGAYNEQFF. In nucleotides, the CDR3 is TGTGCCAGCAGCCCCACCGGGACAGGGGCCTACAATGAGCAGTTCTTC. This chain joins TRBV7-2 and TRBJ2-1; the match to TRBD1 covers 10 bases. Unmatched junction bases numbered 6, after V lost 5 bases and J lost 2 bases. The CDR3 extends over 16 amino acids. The V gene's germline CDR1 is SGHTA and CDR2 FQGNSA.

The J gene is TRBJ2-4, the V gene TRBV5-4; no clear D. CDR3 size: 14 residues. Trimming stripped 2 bases from V and 5 bases from J, with 11 bases between. Germline assignment: CDR1 SGHNT and CDR2 YYREEE (reference sequence). DNA for the CDR3: TGTGCCAGCAGCTTTTCCCACATCCAAAACATTCAGTACTTC. As protein: CASSFSHIQNIQYF.

The chain combines TRBV5-1 with TRBJ1-5; 7 bases are shared with TRBD1. This CDR3 is 17 amino acids long. The germline V gene has CDR1 SGHRS and CDR2 YFSETQ. Trimming cost V 4 bases and J 4 bases; bases outside gene matches: 14. CDR3 coding DNA: TGCGCCAGCAGCCCTTACCCAGCTGACAGGGAGAATCAGCCCCAGCATTTT. Its translation: CASSPYPADRENQPQHF.

The V and J genes are TRBV7-9 and TRBJ1-2; no clear D gene. Germline CDR1 SEHNR, CDR2 FQNEAQ (reference sequence). The CDR3 is 12 residues long. V was pared by 2 bases and J by 8 bases, with 9 bases between. The CDR3 sequence is CASSLQEGGYTF. The CDR3 DNA is TGTGCCAGCAGCTTACAGGAAGGAGGCTACACCTTC. Based on the CDR3 plus reference TRBV7-9 and TRBJ1-2, the full variable domain is DTGVSQNPRHKITKRGQNVTFRCDPISEHNRLYWYRQTLGQGPEFLTYFQNEAQLEKSRLLSDRFSAERPKGSFSTLEIQRTEQGDSAMYLCASSLQEGGYTFGSGTRLTVV.

The chain uses TRBV7-2 and TRBJ1-4, with no clear D. Per germline, CDR1 SGHTA and CDR2 FQGNSA. Trimming shortened V by 4 bases and J by 7 bases, and 13 bases separated the two germline ends. CDR3 length: 14 residues. The CDR3 sequence: CASSSQPRSEKLFF. The CDR3 nucleotides are TGTGCCAGCAGCTCACAGCCCAGAAGTGAAAAACTGTTTTTT.

The chain carries TRBV29-1 and TRBJ2-2, with TRBD1 identical over 7 bases. There are 14 residues in the CDR3. Germline lookup yields CDR1 SQVTM and CDR2 ANQGSEA. Unmatched junction bases numbered 7, after V lost 2 bases and J lost 7 bases. CDR3 DNA: TGCAGCGTTGAATCGACAGGGAGTGGCGGGGAGCTGTTTTTT. It yields the protein CSVESTGSGGELFF.

This chain connects TRBV7-9 to TRBJ2-7; D gene ambiguous. The V end lost 2 bases, the J end lost 4 bases, and 6 bases lay between the germline ends. The CDR3 runs 12 residues. CDR1 is SEHNR, CDR2 FQNEAQ, per germline (reference sequence). Written as DNA, the CDR3 is TGTGCCAGCAGCTTATACCGGTACGAGCAGTACTTC. Translation: CASSLYRYEQYF.